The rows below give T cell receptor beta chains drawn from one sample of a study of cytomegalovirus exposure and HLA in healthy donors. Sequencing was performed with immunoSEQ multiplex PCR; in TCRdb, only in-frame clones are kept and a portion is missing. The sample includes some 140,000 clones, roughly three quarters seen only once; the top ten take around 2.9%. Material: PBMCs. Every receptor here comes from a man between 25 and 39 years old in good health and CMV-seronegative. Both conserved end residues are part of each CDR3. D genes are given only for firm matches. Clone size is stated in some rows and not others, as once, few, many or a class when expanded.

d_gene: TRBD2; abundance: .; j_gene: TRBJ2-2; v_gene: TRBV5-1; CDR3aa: CASSLVLAGNSGELFF; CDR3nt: TGCGCCAGCAGCTTGGTACTAGCGGGGAATTCCGGGGAGCTGTTTTTT
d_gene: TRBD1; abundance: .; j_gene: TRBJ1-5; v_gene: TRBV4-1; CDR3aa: CASSQDKTGGLGNQPQHF; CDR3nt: TGCGCCAGCAGCCAAGATAAGACAGGGGGCTTGGGCAATCAGCCCCAGCATTTT
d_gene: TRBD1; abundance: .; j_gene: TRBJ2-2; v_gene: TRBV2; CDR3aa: CASRGQSTGELFF; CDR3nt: TGTGCCAGCAGGGGACAGAGCACCGGGGAGCTGTTTTTT
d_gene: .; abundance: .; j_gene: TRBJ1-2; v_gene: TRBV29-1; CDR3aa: CSVERTGGNGYTF; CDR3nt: TGCAGCGTTGAACGGACGGGAGGAAATGGCTACACCTTC
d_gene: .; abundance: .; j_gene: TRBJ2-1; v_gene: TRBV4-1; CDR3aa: CASSLRSGNEQFF; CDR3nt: TGCGCCAGCAGCCTAAGGAGTGGCAATGAGCAGTTCTTC
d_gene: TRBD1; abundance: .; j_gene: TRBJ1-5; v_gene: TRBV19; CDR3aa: CASSIEQGAWQPQHF; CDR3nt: TGTGCCAGTAGTATAGAACAGGGGGCTTGGCAGCCCCAGCATTTT
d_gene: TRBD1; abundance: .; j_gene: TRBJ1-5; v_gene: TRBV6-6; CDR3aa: CASSYGTGRRQPQHF; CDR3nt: TGTGCCAGCAGTTACGGGACAGGGAGGCGTCAGCCCCAGCATTTT
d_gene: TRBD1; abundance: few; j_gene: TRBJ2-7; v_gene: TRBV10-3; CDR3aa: CAIEGGQGANEQYF; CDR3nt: TGTGCCATAGAGGGGGGACAGGGGGCGAACGAGCAGTACTTC
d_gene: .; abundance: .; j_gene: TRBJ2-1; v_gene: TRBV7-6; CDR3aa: CASSPFEGLYNEQFF; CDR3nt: TGTGCCAGCAGCCCTTTTGAGGGACTCTACAATGAGCAGTTCTTC
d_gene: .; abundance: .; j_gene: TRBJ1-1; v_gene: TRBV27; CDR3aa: CASSPWAATNTEAFF; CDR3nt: TGTGCCAGCAGTCCCTGGGCAGCTACGAACACTGAAGCTTTCTTT
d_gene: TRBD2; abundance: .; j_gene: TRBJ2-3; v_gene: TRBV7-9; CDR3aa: CASSLEFGVAGVRVTQYF; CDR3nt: TGTGCCAGCAGCTTAGAATTCGGGGTAGCGGGAGTTAGAGTTACGCAGTATTTT
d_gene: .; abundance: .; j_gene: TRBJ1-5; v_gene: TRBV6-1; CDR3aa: CASSEPPTVNQPQHF; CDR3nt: TGTGCCAGCAGTGAACCCCCGACAGTAAATCAGCCCCAGCATTTT
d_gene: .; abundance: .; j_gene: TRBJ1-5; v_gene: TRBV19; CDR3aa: CASSIDPAEPQHF; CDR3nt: TGTGCCAGTAGTATAGATCCTGCGGAGCCCCAGCATTTT
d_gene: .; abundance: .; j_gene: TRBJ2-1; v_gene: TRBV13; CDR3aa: CASSSPDRRVGNEQFF; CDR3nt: TGTGCCAGCAGCTCCCCAGACAGGAGAGTTGGCAATGAGCAGTTCTTC
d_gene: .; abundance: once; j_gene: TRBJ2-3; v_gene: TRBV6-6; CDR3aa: CASSYHPGGADTQYF; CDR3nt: TGTGCCAGCAGTTACCACCCGGGGGGCGCAGATACGCAGTATTTT
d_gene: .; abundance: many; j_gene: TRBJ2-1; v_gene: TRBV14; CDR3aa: CASSQDRGNEQFF; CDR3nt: TGTGCCAGCAGCCAAGATCGGGGGAATGAGCAGTTCTTC
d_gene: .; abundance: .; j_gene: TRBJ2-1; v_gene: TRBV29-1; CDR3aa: CSVGKDATRTEQFF; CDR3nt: TGCAGCGTTGGCAAGGACGCGACTAGGACTGAGCAGTTCTTC
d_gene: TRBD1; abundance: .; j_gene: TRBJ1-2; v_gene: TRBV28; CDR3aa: CASTSWTGGRYGYTF; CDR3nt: TGTGCCAGCACCTCCTGGACAGGGGGTCGATATGGCTACACCTTC
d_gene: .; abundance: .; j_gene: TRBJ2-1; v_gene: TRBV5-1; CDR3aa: CASSLGVLAAMQFF; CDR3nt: TGCGCCAGCAGCTTGGGGGTGCTAGCTGCTATGCAGTTCTTC
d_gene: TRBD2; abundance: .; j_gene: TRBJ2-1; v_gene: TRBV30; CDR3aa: CAWSAAAGEFF; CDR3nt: TGTGCCTGGAGTGCAGCAGCGGGGGAGTTCTTC
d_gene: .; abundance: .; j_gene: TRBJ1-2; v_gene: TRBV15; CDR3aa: CATSNRGVNYGYTF; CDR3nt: TGTGCCACCAGCAACCGGGGAGTAAACTATGGCTACACCTTC
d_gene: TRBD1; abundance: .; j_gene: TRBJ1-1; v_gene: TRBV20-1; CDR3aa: CSGAGGPEAFF; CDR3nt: TGCAGTGGGGCAGGGGGGCCAGAAGCTTTCTTT
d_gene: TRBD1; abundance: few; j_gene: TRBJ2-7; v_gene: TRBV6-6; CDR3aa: CASSYATGAEQYF; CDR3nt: TGTGCCAGCAGTTACGCGACAGGGGCCGAGCAGTACTTC
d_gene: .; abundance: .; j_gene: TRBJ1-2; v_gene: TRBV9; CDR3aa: CASSTLDGGSYGYTF; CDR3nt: TGTGCCAGCAGCACCCTGGACGGAGGAAGCTATGGCTACACCTTC
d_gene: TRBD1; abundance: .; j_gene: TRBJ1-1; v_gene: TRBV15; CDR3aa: CATSRGHRGGLLNTEAFF; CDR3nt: TGTGCCACCAGCAGAGGACACAGGGGCGGTCTCCTAAACACTGAAGCTTTCTTT
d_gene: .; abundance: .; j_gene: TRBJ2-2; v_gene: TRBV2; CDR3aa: CASSDRLNTGELFF; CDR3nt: TGTGCCAGCAGTGACAGACTGAACACCGGGGAGCTGTTTTTT
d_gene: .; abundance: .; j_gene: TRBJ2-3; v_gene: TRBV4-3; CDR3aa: CASSEDLNTQYF; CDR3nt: TGCGCCAGCAGCGAAGACTTAAATACGCAGTATTTT
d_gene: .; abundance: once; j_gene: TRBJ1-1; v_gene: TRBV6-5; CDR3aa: CASRKTVNTEAFF; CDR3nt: TGTGCCAGCAGGAAGACAGTGAACACTGAAGCTTTCTTT
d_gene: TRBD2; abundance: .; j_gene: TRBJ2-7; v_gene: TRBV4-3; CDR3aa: CASSQDLTSGGYEQYF; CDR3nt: TGCGCCAGCAGCCAAGATCTGACTAGCGGGGGTTACGAGCAGTACTTC
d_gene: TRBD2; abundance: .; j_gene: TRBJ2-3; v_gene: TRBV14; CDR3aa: CASSQDLAGGPRAQYF; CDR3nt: TGTGCCAGCAGCCAAGATCTAGCGGGAGGGCCGAGGGCGCAGTATTTT
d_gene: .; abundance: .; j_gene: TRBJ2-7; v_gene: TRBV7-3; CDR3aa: CASSLWFKRYLYEQYF; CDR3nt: TGTGCCAGCAGCTTATGGTTCAAGAGGTATCTCTACGAGCAGTACTTC
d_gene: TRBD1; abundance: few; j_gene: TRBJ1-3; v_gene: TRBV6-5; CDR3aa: CASSYRTGGGNTIYF; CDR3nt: TGTGCCAGCAGTTATAGGACAGGCGGTGGAAACACCATATATTTT
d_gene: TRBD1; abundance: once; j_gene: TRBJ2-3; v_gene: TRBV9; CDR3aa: CASSAAGGTDTQYF; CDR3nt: TGTGCCAGCAGCGCCGCAGGGGGAACAGATACGCAGTATTTT
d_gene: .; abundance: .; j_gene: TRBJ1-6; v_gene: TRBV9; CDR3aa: CASSTGVGHPTSPLHF; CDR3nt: TGTGCCAGCAGTACCGGCGTGGGGCACCCGACTTCACCCCTCCACTTT
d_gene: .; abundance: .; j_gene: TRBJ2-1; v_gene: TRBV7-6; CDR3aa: CASSLGASSGSNEQFF; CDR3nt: TGTGCCAGCAGCTTAGGGGCGTCGTCAGGGTCCAATGAGCAGTTCTTC
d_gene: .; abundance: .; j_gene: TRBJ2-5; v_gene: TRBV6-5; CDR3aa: CASSLQETQYF; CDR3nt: TGTGCCAGCAGTTTACAAGAGACCCAGTACTTC
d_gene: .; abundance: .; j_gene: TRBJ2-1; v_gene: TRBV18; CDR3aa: CASSPGGTYNEQFF; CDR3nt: TGTGCCAGCTCACCAGGAGGCACCTACAATGAGCAGTTCTTC
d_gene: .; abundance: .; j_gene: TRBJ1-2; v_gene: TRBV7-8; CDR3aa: CASSFSETGWDGDGYTF; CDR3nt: TGTGCCAGCAGCTTTAGCGAGACAGGTTGGGACGGGGATGGCTACACCTTC
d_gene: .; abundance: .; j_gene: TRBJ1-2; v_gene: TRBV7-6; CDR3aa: CASSLTDGGYTF; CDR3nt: TGTGCCAGCAGCTTAACCGATGGCGGCTACACCTTC
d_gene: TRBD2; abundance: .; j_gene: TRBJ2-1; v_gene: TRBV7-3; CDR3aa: CASSLYPLAGGSASSYNEQFF; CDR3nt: TGTGCCAGCAGCTTATACCCACTAGCGGGAGGGTCCGCCAGCTCCTACAATGAGCAGTTCTTC
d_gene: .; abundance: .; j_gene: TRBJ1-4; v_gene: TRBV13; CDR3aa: CASSLGQGNEKLFF; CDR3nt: TGTGCCAGCAGCTTAGGCCAGGGGAATGAAAAACTGTTTTTT
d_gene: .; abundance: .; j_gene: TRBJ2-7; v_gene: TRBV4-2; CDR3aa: CASSQDGRVVYEQYF; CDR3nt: TGTGCCAGCAGCCAAGACGGCAGGGTCGTTTACGAGCAGTACTTC
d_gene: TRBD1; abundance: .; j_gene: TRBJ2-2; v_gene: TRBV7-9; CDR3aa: CASSSPGQGGYTGELFF; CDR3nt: TGTGCCAGCAGCTCTCCCGGACAGGGTGGTTACACCGGGGAGCTGTTTTTT
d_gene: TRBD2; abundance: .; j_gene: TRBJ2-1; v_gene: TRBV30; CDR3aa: CAWSLAGSHNEQFF; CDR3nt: TGTGCCTGGTCTCTAGCGGGGAGTCACAATGAGCAGTTCTTC
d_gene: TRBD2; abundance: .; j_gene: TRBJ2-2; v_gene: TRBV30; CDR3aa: CAWSLRTSGGVGGELFF; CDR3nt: TGTGCCTGGAGTCTCCGGACTAGCGGGGGTGTTGGCGGGGAGCTGTTTTTT
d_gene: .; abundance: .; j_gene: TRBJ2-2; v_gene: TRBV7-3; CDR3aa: CASSSRGGAAGELFF; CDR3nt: TGTGCCAGCAGCTCTCGCGGCGGGGCGGCTGGGGAGCTGTTTTTT
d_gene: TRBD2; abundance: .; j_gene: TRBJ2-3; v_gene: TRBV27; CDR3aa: CASSKLSGAKGDTQYF; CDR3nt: TGTGCCAGCAGTAAGCTGAGCGGGGCTAAGGGAGATACGCAGTATTTT
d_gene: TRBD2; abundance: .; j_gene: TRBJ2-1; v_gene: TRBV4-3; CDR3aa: CASSQEAAGGYNEQFF; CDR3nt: TGCGCCAGCAGCCAAGAGGCAGCGGGGGGTTACAATGAGCAGTTCTTC
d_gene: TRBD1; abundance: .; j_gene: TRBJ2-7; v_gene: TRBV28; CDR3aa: CASLTGDTYEQYF; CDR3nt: TGTGCCAGCCTGACAGGGGATACCTACGAGCAGTACTTC
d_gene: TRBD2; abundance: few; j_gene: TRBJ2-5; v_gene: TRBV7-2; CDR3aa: CASSLGLAGMYQETQYF; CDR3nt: TGTGCCAGCAGCTTAGGACTAGCGGGAATGTACCAAGAGACCCAGTACTTC